These 29 T cell receptor beta chains were all obtained from the same sample, sequenced in a study of T cell responses to AZD1222 COVID-19 vaccine (dated by TCRdb to the early 2020s). The method behind the library was the immunoSEQ multiplex PCR assay. Here the immuneACCESS table is served through TCRdb, limited to in-frame sequences with V and J called. Missing clones are a known gap in these copies; in checked studies unresolved V genes cover under half, and the rest lacks a known reason. The sample contains 100,000 to 150,000 clones, approximately 88% of them found a single time. The ten largest account for 5% to 6% of the sample. Read against the paper, the sample's time point label means: baseline before first vaccination. Here the sequenced sample was peripheral blood, taken on day 0 of AZD1222 vaccination. The source of these receptors is an adult in good health.

The gene calls are TRBV18 and TRBJ2-3; D could derive from TRBD1 or TRBD2 (6 bases each). Germline values: CDR1 KGHSH, CDR2 LQKENI. CDR3 length: 16 amino acids. Trimming left V 2 bases short and J 0 bases short, with 12 bases between. CDR3 bases: TGTGCCAGCTCACCATGGCAGGGGACTAGCACAGATACGCAGTATTTT. This encodes CASSPWQGTSTDTQYF.

The CDR3 DNA is TGTGCCAGCAGTTCCGTCTCCACTCTATATGGCTACACCTTC. Its protein product is CASSSVSTLYGYTF. The chain couples TRBV28 to TRBJ1-2; D is uncertain. The CDR3 runs to 14 residues. The V and J ends lost 4 bases and 5 bases respectively, with 14 bases between them. The V gene's germline CDR1 is MDHEN and CDR2 SYDVKM.

This clone was recorded once. The chain joins TRBV3-1 (or the pseudogene TRBV3-2) to TRBJ1-3; 7 bases line up with TRBD1. In germline, CDR1 is LGHDT, CDR2 YNNKEL (reference sequence). The CDR3 has 17 residues. With 3 bases clipped from V and 0 bases from J, the junction kept 8 bases outside the gene matches. CDR3 residues: CASSHPPGQRSGNTIYF. For the CDR3, the DNA is TGTGCCAGCAGCCACCCACCGGGACAGCGCTCTGGAAACACCATATATTTT.

The rearrangement joins TRBV5-4 to TRBJ2-7; 11 bases fit TRBD2. Germline lookup yields CDR1 SGHNT and CDR2 YYREEE (reference sequence). The CDR3 spans 14 residues. The V segment lost 4 bases and the J segment 3 bases; nucleotides outside the gene matches: 3. CDR3 region: CASSGGLAVYEQYF. CDR3 sequence (DNA): TGTGCCAGCAGCGGGGGACTAGCGGTCTACGAGCAGTACTTC.

This chain uses TRBV30 with TRBJ2-2, with 7 bases aligning to TRBD2. J was trimmed by 3 bases and V by 4 bases; bases with no gene match: 5. Germline V CDR1 and CDR2: GTSNPN, SVGIG (reference sequence). There are 14 residues in the CDR3. The CDR3 reads CAWIGGGDTGELFF. Written as DNA, the CDR3 is TGTGCCTGGATTGGGGGAGGGGACACCGGGGAGCTGTTTTTT.

In DNA, the CDR3 is TGTGCCAGCAGCTTGCAAGCAGGGGGCGGCTATGGCTACACCTTC. The encoded protein is CASSLQAGGGYGYTF. The gene calls are TRBV7-3 and TRBJ1-2; 8 bases match TRBD1. Losses at the gene ends were 3 bases for V and 4 bases for J; bases not matched to a gene: 7. Germline lookup yields CDR1 SGHTA and CDR2 FQGTGA. The CDR3 spans 15 residues.

The chain employs TRBV4-2 and TRBJ2-2, with D possibly matching TRBD1 (7 bases). This CDR3 spans 14 amino acids. In germline, CDR1 is LGHNA, CDR2 YNFKEQ. Trimming shortened V by 3 bases and J by 7 bases, and 12 bases separated the two germline ends. For the CDR3, the DNA is TGTGCCAGCAGCCACGACAGGGAGGACGGGGAGCTGTTTTTT. Its protein product is CASSHDREDGELFF.

The chain couples TRBV5-1 to TRBJ2-6, with D unclear. Germline CDR1 is SGHRS and CDR2 is YFSETQ. This CDR3 is built from 15 residues. V was cut by 4 bases and J by 0 bases, with 8 bases left in between. CDR3: CASSPDGSGANVLTF. The CDR3 bases are TGCGCCAGCAGCCCGGACGGCTCTGGGGCCAACGTCCTGACTTTC.

This chain uses TRBV6-5 with TRBJ1-4, with D unclear. Deletions cut 5 bases from V and 7 bases from J, with 17 bases between. The germline V gene has CDR1 MNHEY and CDR2 SVGAGI. The CDR3 loop spans 15 amino acids. CDR3 residues: CASSPQFTSTEKLFF. For the CDR3, the DNA is TGTGCCAGCAGTCCCCAGTTTACCTCCACTGAAAAACTGTTTTTT.

V is TRBV6-6 and J is TRBJ2-5, with a weak D call TRBD2 (6 bases). Germline V gene sequence: CDR1 MNHNY, CDR2 SVGAGI (reference sequence). The CDR3 runs 15 residues. With 1 base removed from V and 10 bases from J, the gap between germline ends came to 19 bases. The CDR3 bases are TGTGCCAGCAGTTACTTTACCGGGACTTTCCCCATCCAGTACTTC. The encoded protein is CASSYFTGTFPIQYF.

V is TRBV29-1 and J is TRBJ2-3, with a tentative D call TRBD2 (6 bases). The germline V gene has CDR1 SQVTM and CDR2 ANQGSEA. V gave up 3 bases and J gave up 4 bases, with 8 bases separating them. The CDR3 length is 12 residues. The CDR3 DNA sequence: TGCAGCGTTGACAGGGAGGCAGATACGCAGTATTTT. Translation gives CSVDREADTQYF.

This clone was seen more than once but under ten times. The chain links TRBV4-1 to TRBJ2-1; a possible D gene is TRBD2 (5 bases). The CDR3 runs to 16 residues. Trimming stripped 1 base from V and 0 bases from J, with 10 bases between. Germline V gene data show CDR1 as MGHRA and CDR2 as YSYEKL. This chain's CDR3 is CASSQVGRYSYNEQFF. The DNA of the CDR3 is TGCGCCAGCAGCCAAGTGGGGAGATACTCCTACAATGAGCAGTTCTTC.

Notes on this clone: The junction departs from germline at one end; a sequencing error may be responsible. This chain connects TRBV7-8 to TRBJ2-5; D possibly matches TRBD1 or TRBD2 (5 bases each). The germline V gene encodes CDR1 SGHVS and CDR2 FQNEAQ. The CDR3 contains 12 residues. CDR3 residues: CASSRDQGTQYF. CDR3 DNA sequence: TGTGCCAGCAGCCGGGACCAAGGGACCCAGTACTTC. The full variable domain, its missing parts supplied by reference TRBV7-8 and TRBJ2-5, is GAGVSQSPRYKVAKRGQDVALRCDPISGHVSLFWYQQALGQGPEFLTYFQNEAQLDKSGLPSDRFFAERPEGSVSTLKIQRTQQEDSAVYLCASSRDQGTQYFGPGTRLLVL.

This clone showed up just once. The DNA for the CDR3 is TGTGCCAGCAGCGTAGGAGGAGGGTGGGACTCACCCCTCCACTTT. It is translated as CASSVGGGWDSPLHF. This chain connects TRBV9 to TRBJ1-6, with D possibly matching TRBD1 (5 bases). Trimming pared 0 bases from V and 10 bases from J, leaving 14 bases between. Germline CDR1 reads SGDLS; CDR2 reads YYNGEE. This CDR3 comprises 15 residues.

The gene calls are TRBV19 and TRBJ2-7; no clear D. Trimming stripped 1 base from V and 0 bases from J, with 13 bases between. CDR3 length equals 16 residues. Germline V lookup: CDR1 LNHDA, CDR2 SQIVND (reference sequence). The CDR3 is CASSIAGTVSSYEQYF. For the CDR3, the DNA is TGTGCCAGTAGTATAGCAGGTACCGTTAGCTCCTACGAGCAGTACTTC.

The chain is built from TRBV12-3 or TRBV12-4 and TRBJ1-1; no reliable D call. The CDR3 spans 12 residues. The ends were cut back, 6 bases at V and 7 bases at J, with 12 bases in the middle. In DNA, the CDR3 is TGTGCCAGCAGCTCGGGTTCGGGTGAAGCTTTCTTT. Translating it yields CASSSGSGEAFF.

The chain carries TRBV5-1 and TRBJ2-3; TRBD2 matches 7 bases. The V segment lost 4 bases and the J segment 4 bases; nucleotides outside the gene matches: 9. Germline V gene sequence: CDR1 SGHRS, CDR2 YFSETQ. The CDR3 has 15 residues. DNA of the CDR3: TGCGCCAGCAGCCGGGGGGATCGAGAGGCAGATACGCAGTATTTT. Amino acids: CASSRGDREADTQYF.

The chain has TRBV9 and TRBJ1-2, with 8 bases identical to TRBD1. Germline values: CDR1 SGDLS, CDR2 YYNGEE. CDR3 length: 14 amino acids. The trim removed 3 bases at V and 0 bases at J, leaving 1 base unmatched. The CDR3 DNA sequence: TGTGCCAGCAGCGGACAGGGGTCTAACTATGGCTACACCTTC. Protein: CASSGQGSNYGYTF.

The V gene is TRBV18, the J gene TRBJ1-4; 8 bases map to TRBD1. This CDR3 contains 18 residues. V dropped 2 bases and J dropped 7; count of bases not matched to a gene: 15. CDR1 and CDR2 (germline): KGHSH, LQKENI. The CDR3 nucleotides are TGTGCCAGCTCACCATCTTTTCTGGCAGGGGGCCAGGGTGAAAAACTGTTTTTT. Encoded protein: CASSPSFLAGGQGEKLFF. Combining the CDR3 with reference TRBV18 and TRBJ1-4 gives the whole variable domain NAGVMQNPRHLVRRRGQEARLRCSPMKGHSHVYWYRQLPEEGLKFMVYLQKENIIDESGMPKERFSAEFPKEGPSILRIQQVVRGDSAAYFCASSPSFLAGGQGEKLFFGSGTQLSVL.

The sample holds a few counts of this clone. The V and J genes are TRBV4-2 and TRBJ1-5; D is perhaps TRBD1 (5 bases). The germline CDR1 and CDR2 sequences are LGHNA and YNFKEQ. Between the trimmed V and J ends, which lost 4 bases and 4 bases, there was a span of 11 bases. The CDR3 has 14 residues. CDR3 loop: CASSLDAGNQPQHF. The CDR3 nucleotides read TGTGCCAGCAGCCTAGACGCAGGGAATCAGCCCCAGCATTTT.

The J gene is TRBJ1-2, the V gene TRBV5-1; 9 nucleotides line up with TRBD1. From germline, CDR1 is SGHRS and CDR2 YFSETQ. V lost 0 bases, J lost 3 bases, and 3 bases stayed unmatched. The CDR3 loop spans 15 amino acids. The CDR3 DNA reads TGCGCCAGCAGCTTGGACAGGGGGCTTGACTATGGCTACACCTTC. Amino acids: CASSLDRGLDYGYTF.

This chain joins TRBV30 and TRBJ1-5; TRBD1 matches 9 bases. The CDR3 covers 15 residues. The ends lost 4 bases at V and 5 bases at J; junction bases unmatched: 9. Germline V CDR1 and CDR2: GTSNPN, SVGIG (reference sequence). CDR3 protein: CAWNYRDRDDQPQHF. In DNA, the CDR3 is TGTGCCTGGAACTACCGGGACAGGGACGATCAGCCCCAGCATTTT.

This chain connects TRBV11-3 to TRBJ1-4, with D possibly TRBD1 on 6 matching bases. V was trimmed by 3 bases and J by 8 bases, leaving 19 bases between them. The germline V gene has CDR1 SGHNT and CDR2 YENEEA. The CDR3 contains 16 residues. The CDR3: CASSFAGRGDKEKLFF. In nucleotides, the CDR3 is TGTGCCAGCAGCTTTGCCGGCAGGGGCGATAAGGAAAAACTGTTTTTT.

In the case of this clone: This sample includes further DNA sequences coding for the same CDR3. V usage is TRBV19 and J usage is TRBJ1-5, with D tentatively TRBD1 (5 bases). Germline V lookup: CDR1 LNHDA, CDR2 SQIVND (reference sequence). V was cut by 3 bases and J by 2 bases, with 8 bases left in between. This CDR3 spans 14 amino acids. CDR3 sequence reads: CASSMQGGNQPQHF. The CDR3 coding sequence is TGTGCCAGTAGTATGCAGGGAGGCAATCAGCCCCAGCATTTT.

This clone has a handful of counts. The chain combines TRBV19 with TRBJ2-5, with unresolved D. The germline V gene has CDR1 LNHDA and CDR2 SQIVND (reference sequence). V was trimmed by 3 bases and J by 5 bases, leaving 10 bases between them. CDR3 size: 13 residues. The CDR3 coding sequence is TGTGCCAGTAGTATGGCAAATAGGGAGACCCAGTACTTC. Translating it yields CASSMANRETQYF. Looking up the rest from reference TRBV19 and TRBJ2-5 gives the full variable domain: DGGITQSPKYLFRKEGQNVTLSCEQNLNHDAMYWYRQDPGQGLRLIYYSQIVNDFQKGDIAEGYSVSREKKESFPLTVTSAQKNPTAFYLCASSMANRETQYFGPGTRLLVL.

This clone was counted between two and nine times. V is TRBV11-3 and J is TRBJ1-2; 9 nucleotides agree with TRBD1. CDR1 and CDR2 (germline): SGHNT, YENEEA. Trimming cost V 6 bases and J 5 bases; bases outside gene matches: 16. CDR3 length equals 17 residues. The CDR3 bases are TGTGCCAGCAGACTTACGGGGACAGGGTCGGGCTATTATGGCTACACCTTC. This gives the protein CASRLTGTGSGYYGYTF.

The chain employs TRBV6-5 and TRBJ2-7, with D possibly TRBD1 on 5 matching bases. Germline assignment: CDR1 MNHEY and CDR2 SVGAGI. V was trimmed by 6 bases and J by 0 bases, leaving 6 bases between them. This CDR3 is 12 amino acids long. CDR3 region: CASRDTSYEQYF. In DNA, the CDR3 is TGTGCCAGCAGGGACACCTCCTACGAGCAGTACTTC.

The rearrangement joins TRBV6-5 to TRBJ2-5; maybe TRBD2 (6 bases). The germline V gene has CDR1 MNHEY and CDR2 SVGAGI. Trimming removed 6 bases from V and 2 bases from J, with 16 bases in between. This CDR3 has 15 residues. The CDR3 region is CASSASPSGQETQYF. The CDR3 DNA follows: TGTGCCAGCAGCGCCTCCCCCAGCGGGCAAGAGACCCAGTACTTC.

The chain couples TRBV2 to TRBJ2-7; D may be TRBD2 (6 bases). The CDR3 is 14 residues long. V lost 4 bases and J lost 0, with 10 bases in between. Germline-derived CDR1 and CDR2 are SNHLY and FYNNEI. For the CDR3, the DNA is TGTGCCAGCAGTGCGCCTAGCGCCTCCTACGAGCAGTACTTC. This sequence encodes CASSAPSASYEQYF.